The next 23 T cell receptor beta chains were all read from a single sample in a study of T cell responses to AZD1222 COVID-19 vaccine. Generated by immunoSEQ multiplex PCR, the TCRdb table keeps only in-frame clones and is missing some. The sample lists 150,000 to 200,000 clones, about nine tenths occurring once. The source material was peripheral blood, sampled 28 days after the second AZD1222 dose. Every receptor here comes from an adult who received the AZD1222 COVID-19 vaccine.

The V gene is TRBV9, the J gene TRBJ1-6; 9 bases are shared with TRBD1. V gave up 3 bases and J gave up 9 bases; unmatched junction bases: 13. The CDR3 covers 17 residues. Germline lookup yields CDR1 SGDLS and CDR2 YYNGEE. Here the CDR3 reads CASSAQDRGGLGSPLHF. The CDR3 DNA sequence: TGTGCCAGCAGCGCCCAGGACAGGGGAGGGCTGGGTTCACCCCTCCACTTT. Full variable domain (outside the CDR3, taken from reference TRBV9 and TRBJ1-6): DSGVTQTPKHLITATGQRVTLRCSPRSGDLSVYWYQQSLDQGLQFLIQYYNGEERAKGNILERFSAQQFPDLHSELNLSSLELGDSALYFCASSAQDRGGLGSPLHFGNGTRLTVT.

The chain has TRBV6-5 and TRBJ1-2; 7 bases agree with TRBD1. This CDR3 region has 13 residues. Germline V gene lookup returns CDR1 MNHEY and CDR2 SVGAGI. The V segment lost 6 bases and the J segment 8 bases; nucleotides outside the gene matches: 9. CDR3 in amino acids: CASSWDSSRGYTF. The DNA of the CDR3 is TGTGCCAGCAGCTGGGACAGTTCAAGGGGCTACACCTTC.

V gene TRBV2 combines with J gene TRBJ1-6; D is undetermined. V was pared by 5 bases and J by 10 bases, with 15 bases between. Germline CDR1 and CDR2: SNHLY and FYNNEI. The CDR3 has 14 amino acids. CDR3 region: CASSLAGHRSPLHF. CDR3 coding DNA: TGTGCCAGCAGTTTGGCCGGGCATAGGTCACCCCTCCACTTT.

The chain combines TRBV2 with TRBJ1-2; D is unresolved. The V and J ends lost 5 bases and 2 bases respectively, with 15 bases between them. CDR1 and CDR2 (germline): SNHLY, FYNNEI. There are 15 residues in the CDR3. The CDR3 coding sequence is TGTGCCAGCAGTTTTCAACTGACGGGAAACTATGGCTACACCTTC. This codes for CASSFQLTGNYGYTF.

This chain connects TRBV25-1 to TRBJ1-1; TRBD1 is a possible D gene (5 bases). CDR1 is MGHDK, CDR2 SYGVNS, per germline. This CDR3 contains 14 residues. Trimming removed 6 bases from V and 1 base from J, with 12 bases in between. The CDR3 protein is CASRGQTGNTEAFF. The CDR3, as DNA: TGTGCCAGCAGGGGTCAAACAGGGAACACTGAAGCTTTCTTT.

In its sample, this clone was seen a few times. Other DNA sequences in this specimen translate into the identical CDR3. The chain joins TRBV18 to TRBJ1-6; 7 bases fit TRBD1. This CDR3 region has 14 residues. Germline-derived CDR1 and CDR2 are KGHSH and LQKENI. Trimming at V came to 3 bases and at J to 7 bases, leaving 3 bases not matched to a gene. CDR3 bases: TGTGCCAGCTCACCCGGGACAGAGAATTCACCCCTCCACTTT. Translated, it gives CASSPGTENSPLHF.

The chain recombines TRBV19 with TRBJ2-3; possibly TRBD1 or TRBD2 for D (5 bases each). The germline CDR1 and CDR2 sequences are LNHDA and SQIVND (reference sequence). The CDR3 is made up of 15 amino acids. V lost 3 bases and J 1 base, leaving 11 bases between the germline ends. The CDR3 region is CASSIAGTRTDTQYF. The DNA of the CDR3 is TGTGCCAGTAGTATCGCAGGGACCCGCACAGATACGCAGTATTTT. Variable domain in full (rest from reference TRBV19 and TRBJ2-3): DGGITQSPKYLFRKEGQNVTLSCEQNLNHDAMYWYRQDPGQGLRLIYYSQIVNDFQKGDIAEGYSVSREKKESFPLTVTSAQKNPTAFYLCASSIAGTRTDTQYFGPGTRLTVL.

CDR3 sequence reads: CASSSPRSGANVLTF. The DNA of the CDR3 is TGTGCCAGCAGCTCACCACGCTCTGGGGCCAACGTCCTGACTTTC. The gene calls are TRBV6-5 and TRBJ2-6, with D uncertain. V dropped 6 bases and J dropped 0 bases, with 9 bases sitting between them. CDR3 length: 15 amino acids. Germline CDR1 is MNHEY and CDR2 is SVGAGI.

This clone has a single count. The genes are TRBV27 and TRBJ1-5; the match to TRBD1 covers 8 bases. The CDR3 extends over 16 amino acids. After removal of 6 bases from V and 1 base from J, the junction contained 8 bases not matched to a gene. The V gene's germline CDR1 is MNHEY and CDR2 SMNVEV (reference sequence). CDR3 in DNA: TGTGCCAGCAGCGCCACAGGGGGAAGAAGCAATCAGCCCCAGCATTTT. Its protein product is CASSATGGRSNQPQHF.

Points on this clone: Its ends do not fully match the called genes, so a read error is possible. The rearrangement links TRBV3-1 (or the pseudogene TRBV3-2) to TRBJ2-4; possibly TRBD2 for D (6 bases). The germline V gene has CDR1 LGHDT and CDR2 YNNKEL (reference sequence). The CDR3 sequence is 12 residues long. CDR3 sequence reads: CASSQEEGWRVF. The DNA of the CDR3 is TGTGCCAGCAGCCAAGAAGAAGGGTGGAGGGTCTTC.

This clone was picked up one time. V and J are TRBV27 and TRBJ1-1, with D uncertain. Trimming left V 6 bases short and J 0 bases short, with 11 bases between. Germline CDR1 and CDR2: MNHEY and SMNVEV (reference sequence). The CDR3 consists of 14 residues. The chain's CDR3 is CASRNRVMNTEAFF. The CDR3 region has the DNA TGTGCCAGCAGAAACAGAGTCATGAACACTGAAGCTTTCTTT.

The chain carries TRBV7-6 and TRBJ2-3; 11 bases are shared with TRBD2. This CDR3 region has 18 residues. CDR1 and CDR2 from the germline V gene are SGHVS and FNYEAQ. The V gene end was trimmed by 2 bases and the J gene end by 0 bases; junction bases not matched to a gene: 7. CDR3 region: CASSLSHGTSGSTDTQYF. Written as DNA, the CDR3 is TGTGCCAGCAGCTTATCCCATGGGACTAGCGGAAGCACAGATACGCAGTATTTT.

V and J are TRBV19 and TRBJ1-2; no definite D call. The germline V gene encodes CDR1 LNHDA and CDR2 SQIVND (reference sequence). The CDR3 spans 13 residues. Trimming took off 3 bases at V and 3 bases at J, with 8 bases between the two ends. The CDR3 nucleotides read TGTGCCAGTAGTATGTTTGCGGACTATGGCTACACCTTC. Amino acids: CASSMFADYGYTF. Combining the CDR3 with reference TRBV19 and TRBJ1-2 gives the whole variable domain DGGITQSPKYLFRKEGQNVTLSCEQNLNHDAMYWYRQDPGQGLRLIYYSQIVNDFQKGDIAEGYSVSREKKESFPLTVTSAQKNPTAFYLCASSMFADYGYTFGSGTRLTVV.

Worth noting for this clone: This same CDR3 is encoded by further DNA sequences in the sample. The V and J genes are TRBV5-1 and TRBJ1-2; weak D call: TRBD1 (6 bases). Per the germline V gene, CDR1 is SGHRS and CDR2 is YFSETQ. This CDR3 has 14 amino acids. V shed 0 bases and J shed 3 bases, with 9 bases lying between them. The CDR3 here is CASSLVGGDYGYTF. CDR3 nucleotides: TGCGCCAGCAGCTTGGTCGGGGGCGACTATGGCTACACCTTC. Complete variable domain (other parts from reference TRBV5-1 and TRBJ1-2): KAGVTQTPRYLIKTRGQQVTLSCSPISGHRSVSWYQQTPGQGLQFLFEYFSETQRNKGNFPGRFSGRQFSNSRSEMNVSTLELGDSALYLCASSLVGGDYGYTFGSGTRLTVV.

This rearrangement joins TRBV7-2 to TRBJ2-3; no firm D call. There are 14 residues in the CDR3. Germline values: CDR1 SGHTA, CDR2 FQGNSA. Trimming pared 3 bases from V and 6 bases from J, leaving 13 bases between. CDR3 residues: CASSFAPPVDTQYF. In DNA, the CDR3 is TGTGCCAGCAGCTTCGCCCCGCCCGTTGATACGCAGTATTTT.

The genes are TRBV10-3 and TRBJ1-1; TRBD1 matches at 7 bases. Germline V gene lookup returns CDR1 ENHRY and CDR2 SYGVKD. The V and J ends lost 10 bases and 0 bases, in that order; junction bases with no gene match: 5. This CDR3 spans 13 amino acids. CDR3 nucleotide sequence: TGTGCCACCTCGGGACAGTTGAACACTGAAGCTTTCTTT. Translation: CATSGQLNTEAFF.

The chain couples TRBV7-9 to TRBJ1-2; a possible D gene is TRBD1 (6 bases). V lost 2 bases and J 6 bases, leaving 10 bases between the germline ends. The CDR3 runs to 13 residues. Germline V lookup: CDR1 SEHNR, CDR2 FQNEAQ (reference sequence). For the CDR3, the DNA is TGTGCCAGCAGCTTAATAAGGGGGGATGGCTACACCTTC. This sequence encodes CASSLIRGDGYTF. Full variable domain (outside the CDR3, taken from reference TRBV7-9 and TRBJ1-2): DTGVSQNPRHKITKRGQNVTFRCDPISEHNRLYWYRQTLGQGPEFLTYFQNEAQLEKSRLLSDRFSAERPKGSFSTLEIQRTEQGDSAMYLCASSLIRGDGYTFGSGTRLTVV.

This clone occurred once. The gene calls are TRBV11-2 and TRBJ2-7; no definite D call. The CDR3 consists of 13 residues. From germline, CDR1 is SGHAT and CDR2 FQNNGV. Trimming took 2 bases from V and 1 from J, leaving 6 bases between them. The CDR3 DNA sequence: TGTGCCAGCAGCTTATATCCGTCCTACGAGCAGTACTTC. It is translated as CASSLYPSYEQYF.

In its sample, this clone was seen once. This chain uses TRBV30 with TRBJ2-1, with unresolved D. V shed 2 bases and J shed 4 bases, with 3 bases lying between them. The CDR3 runs to 11 residues. Germline loops: CDR1 GTSNPN, CDR2 SVGIG (reference sequence). Written as DNA, the CDR3 is TGTGCCTGGAGTAGGTACAATGAGCAGTTCTTC. As protein: CAWSRYNEQFF.

In DNA, the CDR3 is TGTGCCAGCAGCCAAACTCCTAGCGGGAGGGCCTACAATGAGCAGTTCTTC. This codes for CASSQTPSGRAYNEQFF. This rearrangement joins TRBV11-2 to TRBJ2-1; TRBD2 aligns across 12 bases. The trim removed 5 bases at V and 2 bases at J, leaving 7 bases unmatched. The CDR3 totals 17 residues. CDR1 SGHAT and CDR2 FQNNGV come from the germline V gene.

The J gene is TRBJ2-7, the V gene TRBV7-9; D not certain. The ends were cut back, 5 bases at V and 6 bases at J, with 20 bases in the middle. Germline V gene sequence: CDR1 SEHNR, CDR2 FQNEAQ (reference sequence). CDR3 length equals 15 residues. The CDR3 nucleotides read TGTGCCAGCAGCCCCACGGGTTATCGACTGGGCGAGCAGTACTTC. Encoded protein: CASSPTGYRLGEQYF. Full variable domain (rest looked up from reference TRBV7-9 and TRBJ2-7): DTGVSQNPRHKITKRGQNVTFRCDPISEHNRLYWYRQTLGQGPEFLTYFQNEAQLEKSRLLSDRFSAERPKGSFSTLEIQRTEQGDSAMYLCASSPTGYRLGEQYFGPGTRLTVT.

The DNA of the CDR3 is TGTGCCAGCAGCCAAGATAGGGTCGTCAATGAGCAGTTCTTC. Translating it yields CASSQDRVVNEQFF. The chain uses TRBV14 and TRBJ2-1, with D hard to call. The germline V and J ends were trimmed by 0 bases and 6 bases, with 9 bases remaining between them. Looked up from germline, CDR1 is SGHDN and CDR2 is FVKESK. CDR3 length: 14 amino acids.

V and J are TRBV5-1 and TRBJ2-1; 7 positions agree with TRBD1. The CDR3 spans 16 residues. V shed 3 bases, J shed 0 bases, and the junction held 6 bases outside the gene matches. Germline V gene lookup returns CDR1 SGHRS and CDR2 YFSETQ. CDR3 residues: CASSSQGPSSYNEQFF. CDR3 DNA sequence: TGCGCCAGCAGCTCACAGGGGCCGAGCTCCTACAATGAGCAGTTCTTC.